This TCR beta chain was found in a study of blood T cell repertoires in COVID-19. In the authors' methods: Reference gene primer amplification gave estimated nucleated cell counts. Assay: immunoSEQ multiplex PCR; the TCRdb copy retains only in-frame clones and omits some. Clone size and the V and J calls come from that table; the DNA yielded D and trimming. In the table there are approximately 240,000 clones, roughly 91% of which are singletons. A Seattle source enrolled patients during active infection and followed them longitudinally. This TCR was recovered from a man aged 30 to 39 with COVID-19, enrolled during active disease. The sample taken for sequencing was peripheral blood.

The CDR3: CASSLLLLVEPQHF. CDR3 bases: TGCGCCAGCAGCCTCTTACTGTTGGTGGAGCCCCAGCATTTT. The V gene is TRBV4-1, the J gene TRBJ1-5; D not certain. The V gene's germline CDR1 is MGHRA and CDR2 YSYEKL. Trimming removed 4 bases from V and 8 bases from J, with 15 bases in between. This CDR3 spans 14 amino acids.